This is a list of T cell receptor beta chains from one sample in a study of T cell changes during pregnancy in multiple sclerosis. TCRdb keeps only in-frame clones here, not all; method: immunoSEQ multiplex PCR. The table lists fewer than 130,000 clones, approximately 93% of them singletons. The specimen was peripheral blood, collected after pregnancy. These receptor sequences come from a female donor with multiple sclerosis, enrolled in a pregnancy study. Both conserved end residues are part of each CDR3. The D gene is left open where the match is weak. For some rows the clone size is stated as once, few or many, or as a class when expanded; others skip it.

j_gene,d_gene,abundance,v_gene,CDR3nt,CDR3aa
TRBJ1-6,NA,few,TRBV4-2,TGTGCCAGCAGCCAAGCTTGGCGGAGAGGAGATTCACCCCTCCACTTT,CASSQAWRRGDSPLHF
TRBJ2-7,NA,NA,TRBV16,TGTGCCAGCAGCCAATTCATGGCGGAAAACTACGAGCAGTACTTC,CASSQFMAENYEQYF
TRBJ2-7,TRBD2,NA,TRBV7-2,TGTGCCAGCAGCCCTCTAGCGGGGGGGGGTAAATACGAGCAGTACTTC,CASSPLAGGGKYEQYF
TRBJ1-2,NA,few,TRBV2,TGTGCCAGCCAGGTCAGGGCGAACCTATATGGCTACACCTTC,CASQVRANLYGYTF
TRBJ1-2,NA,once,TRBV4-1,TGCGCCAGCAGCCAAGAGGGCCAGTCCGTCAGTGGCTACACCTTC,CASSQEGQSVSGYTF
TRBJ1-6,NA,once,TRBV11-1,TGTGCCAGCAGCTTAGTAGTCGTCGGGGGGGCGAAGTATTCACCCCTCCACTTT,CASSLVVVGGAKYSPLHF
TRBJ1-4,TRBD1,NA,TRBV27,TGTGCCAGCAGGGGGACAGGGAAGAATGAAAAACTGTTTTTT,CASRGTGKNEKLFF
TRBJ1-4,TRBD1,NA,TRBV27,TGTGCCAGCAGTTTTGGTCCGGGACAGGGAGCAACTAATGAAAAACTGTTTTTT,CASSFGPGQGATNEKLFF
TRBJ2-7,TRBD1,NA,TRBV7-6,TGTGCCAGCAGCACCGGGACAGGGACCTACGAGCAGTACTTC,CASSTGTGTYEQYF
TRBJ1-1,NA,NA,TRBV11-2,TGTGCCAGCAGATACATTCAGGGGTGGGACACTGAAGCTTTCTTT,CASRYIQGWDTEAFF
TRBJ2-7,TRBD2,once,TRBV4-2,TGTGCCAGCAGCCAAGAGTCTACACGGCAGCGGGAGACTTACGAGCAGTACTTC,CASSQESTRQRETYEQYF
TRBJ2-7,NA,NA,TRBV2,TGTGCCAGCAGTGAGTGGGGGGTGGGGGGATCCTACGAGCAGTACTTC,CASSEWGVGGSYEQYF
TRBJ2-5,TRBD2,NA,TRBV5-4,TGTGCCAGCAGCTTGGGGGCTAGCGGGGGCGGGGAGACCCAGTACTTC,CASSLGASGGGETQYF
TRBJ1-1,TRBD1,NA,TRBV19,TGTGCCAGTCAACAGGGGACCCGGGACACTGAAGCTTTCTTT,CASQQGTRDTEAFF
TRBJ1-2,TRBD1,NA,TRBV27,TGTGCCAGCACCCTGACCCGGGACAGCGTCTATGGCTACACCTTC,CASTLTRDSVYGYTF
TRBJ1-1,TRBD1,NA,TRBV4-1,TGCGCCAGCAGCATGGGACAGGGCCTTAACACTGAAGCTTTCTTT,CASSMGQGLNTEAFF
TRBJ1-2,NA,NA,TRBV7-3,TGTGCCAGCAGCCCGGGAGGGGCGGCTATTAACTATGGCTACACCTTC,CASSPGGAAINYGYTF
TRBJ1-1,TRBD1,NA,TRBV18,TGTGCCAGCTCACCCCCCAAGGGACAGGGAACTGAAGCTTTCTTT,CASSPPKGQGTEAFF
TRBJ1-5,NA,few,TRBV7-4,TGTGCCAGCAGCCCTGGGGGGCAGCCCCAGCATTTT,CASSPGGQPQHF
TRBJ2-2,TRBD2,NA,TRBV15,TGTGCCACCAGCAGATCTGGGACTAGCTATGGCGGGGAGCTGTTTTTT,CATSRSGTSYGGELFF
TRBJ1-2,TRBD1,NA,TRBV30,TGTGCCTGGAGTTGGACAGGGGGGAACTATGGCTACACCTTC,CAWSWTGGNYGYTF
TRBJ1-4,TRBD1,NA,TRBV9,TGTGCCAGCAGCGGGACAGGGTTATCTAATGAAAAACTGTTTTTT,CASSGTGLSNEKLFF
TRBJ2-2,NA,NA,TRBV9,TGTGCCAGCAGCGCCAGGTTCCCCGGGGAGCTGTTTTTT,CASSARFPGELFF
TRBJ2-7,NA,NA,TRBV5-6,TGTGCCAGCAGCTTGTCAGGGTCGGCCTACGAGCAGTACTTC,CASSLSGSAYEQYF
TRBJ1-1,NA,NA,TRBV6-5,TGTGCCAGCAGTTACCAGGGTTGGACTGAAGCTTTCTTT,CASSYQGWTEAFF
TRBJ2-2,TRBD2,NA,TRBV7-3,TGTGCCAGCAGATCCGAGCGGGGAGTCACCGGGGAGCTGTTTTTT,CASRSERGVTGELFF
TRBJ1-2,NA,once,TRBV7-7,TGTGCTAGCAGCCCCGCCCCGCAGGGCTTAAACTATGGCTACACCTTC,CASSPAPQGLNYGYTF
TRBJ1-2,TRBD1,NA,TRBV2,TGTGCCAGCAGAAAGACAGGGGACTATGGCTACACCTTC,CASRKTGDYGYTF
TRBJ2-3,NA,NA,TRBV27,TGTGCCAGCAGTTCGCCTCCCGGTAGCACAGATACGCAGTATTTT,CASSSPPGSTDTQYF
TRBJ1-2,TRBD1,NA,TRBV5-1,TGCGCCAGCAGCATAACAGGGGAATTCACCTTC,CASSITGEFTF
TRBJ2-3,TRBD1,NA,TRBV5-4,TGTGCCAGCAGCTTGGCGCAGGGGGCTACAGATACGCAGTATTTT,CASSLAQGATDTQYF
TRBJ2-7,NA,NA,TRBV5-6,TGTGCCAGCAGCCAGCGGGACATTGGACACGAGCAGTACTTC,CASSQRDIGHEQYF
TRBJ2-3,NA,few,TRBV10-1,TGCGCCAGCAGCAAAGGAACAGGCTTCACAGATACGCAGTATTTT,CASSKGTGFTDTQYF
TRBJ2-1,TRBD2,NA,TRBV9,TGTGCCAGCAGCGTAAGCGGGGGGTACAATGAGCAGTTCTTC,CASSVSGGYNEQFF
TRBJ1-1,NA,NA,TRBV19,TGTGCCAGTCTGCAGGACGGGGGGCTCACTGAAGCTTTCTTT,CASLQDGGLTEAFF
TRBJ2-3,NA,NA,TRBV14,TGTGCCAGCAGCCAAGCCAGGGACAGCCAGGGAGGAGATACGCAGTATTTT,CASSQARDSQGGDTQYF
TRBJ1-2,NA,NA,TRBV6-1,TGTGCCAGCAGCCTGATCGCAGGGCTCTACACCTTC,CASSLIAGLYTF
TRBJ2-5,NA,NA,TRBV7-3,TGTGCCAGCAGCCCCACTCCCGGGAACGCGGACGAGACCCAGTACTTC,CASSPTPGNADETQYF
TRBJ1-4,TRBD1,NA,TRBV4-1,TGCGCCAGCAGCCCCGGACAGGCGGCTAATGAAAAACTGTTTTTT,CASSPGQAANEKLFF
TRBJ2-3,NA,NA,TRBV9,TGTGCCAGCAGCGCCGAGGGGGGGGGTGGAGATACGCAGTATTTT,CASSAEGGGGDTQYF
TRBJ1-6,TRBD1,NA,TRBV29-1,TGCAGCGTTCAGACAGGGAGCTCCTATAATTCACCCCTCCACTTT,CSVQTGSSYNSPLHF
TRBJ1-2,TRBD1,few,TRBV7-8,TGTGCCAGCAGCGGGGGACAGTGGGAGGGCTACACCTTC,CASSGGQWEGYTF
TRBJ1-5,TRBD1,few,TRBV2,TGTGCCAGCCTCGGACAGGGAAATCAGCCCCAGCATTTT,CASLGQGNQPQHF
TRBJ1-5,TRBD1,NA,TRBV9,TGTGCCAGCAGCTCAGGGACAGGGGAGCCCCAGCATTTT,CASSSGTGEPQHF
TRBJ1-1,TRBD1,NA,TRBV4-1,TGCGCCAGCAGCCAACAAGGGACAGGGGGGAACACTGAAGCTTTCTTT,CASSQQGTGGNTEAFF
TRBJ2-5,NA,once,TRBV5-1,TGCGCCAGCAGCGAAGGCGGTAGCGGAAACAAAGAGACCCAGTACTTC,CASSEGGSGNKETQYF
TRBJ2-1,NA,NA,TRBV19,TGTGCCAGTAGTATTTCTCTATGGGGGCACGGGCAGTTCTTC,CASSISLWGHGQFF
TRBJ1-2,NA,NA,TRBV7-9,TGTGCCAGCAGCTTCTCGAGCTATGGCTACACCTTC,CASSFSSYGYTF
TRBJ2-1,NA,NA,TRBV9,TGTGCCAGCAGCGTAGGGCAGGGTTCCTACAATGAGCAGTTCTTC,CASSVGQGSYNEQFF
TRBJ2-2,NA,NA,TRBV29-1,TGCAGCGTAGCCAATGACCTAGGCATAGGCACCGGGGAGCTGTTTTTT,CSVANDLGIGTGELFF
TRBJ2-2,NA,NA,TRBV6-5,TGTGCCAGCAGTTACCGACAGGGGGAGCTGTTTTTT,CASSYRQGELFF
TRBJ2-3,NA,NA,TRBV5-1,TGCGCCAGCAGCCGGGACTTTCCCGATACGCAGTATTTT,CASSRDFPDTQYF
TRBJ2-7,TRBD2,NA,TRBV5-6,TGTGCCAGCAGCTTGGTGGCTAGCGGGGGGAGAGAGCAGTACTTC,CASSLVASGGREQYF
TRBJ2-6,TRBD2,NA,TRBV9,TGTGCCAGCACAAATAGCGGGGCCTCTGGGGCCAACGTCCTGACTTTC,CASTNSGASGANVLTF
TRBJ2-5,TRBD1,NA,TRBV2,TGTGCCAGCAGTGAAGGTGGACAGGGTGCCGAGACCCAGTACTTC,CASSEGGQGAETQYF